The rows below give T cell receptor beta chains drawn from one sample of a study of CD8 T cells in ankylosing spondylitis. TCRdb reprocessed the 5' RACE reads with MiXCR, giving one entry per CDR3 protein. The sample has around 770,000 distinct CDR3 sequences, about 12% seen once. Sequences were obtained from blood, either unsorted or a sorted T cell fraction (not recorded which). These TCRs come from a male donor with ankylosing spondylitis. Each CDR3 is given with its conserved first and last residue. Fields, in order: clone size, D gene, J gene, V gene, CDR3 protein, CDR3 DNA. A D gene is named only where the DNA matches it firmly. Some rows have no size entry. The others give once, few or many, or a class for an expanded clone.

few . TRBJ2-6 TRBV20-1 CSAIAQGAGANVLTF TGCAGTGCTATTGCACAGGGCGCTGGGGCCAACGTCCTGACTTTC
. . TRBJ2-7 TRBV28 CASRQGVYEQYF TGTGCCAGCAGGCAGGGCGTCTACGAGCAGTACTTC
. . TRBJ2-2 TRBV20-1 CSVQGLLNTGELFF TGCAGTGTTCAAGGCCTGCTAAACACCGGGGAGCTGTTTTTT
many . TRBJ1-1 TRBV29-1 CSVRAILRTTEAFF TGCAGCGTTAGGGCCATTCTAAGGACCACTGAAGCTTTCTTT
few TRBD2 TRBJ2-1 TRBV4-2 CASSISGGDGGEQFF TGTGCCAGCAGCATTAGCGGGGGAGACGGGGGAGAGCAGTTCTTC
. TRBD2 TRBJ2-3 TRBV7-2 CASIRLAGAPDTQYF TGTGCCAGCATCCGACTAGCGGGCGCCCCTGATACGCAGTATTTT
many TRBD1 TRBJ1-2 TRBV10-3 CAISGQGEDGYTF TGTGCCATCTCGGGACAGGGTGAGGATGGCTACACCTTC
few TRBD1 TRBJ2-7 TRBV10-3 CAISDPGQGGYEQYF TGTGCCATCAGTGACCCCGGACAGGGGGGCTACGAGCAGTACTTC
few . TRBJ2-3 TRBV7-2 CASSDITGSTDTQYF TGTGCCAGCAGCGATATTACCGGTAGCACAGATACGCAGTATTTT
. . TRBJ2-7 TRBV7-2 CASSFAGLSYEQYF TGTGCCAGCAGCTTTGCTGGGCTCTCCTACGAGCAGTACTTC
many . TRBJ2-5 TRBV29-1 CSVRVLYRETQYF TGCAGCGTCCGGGTCCTTTACCGGGAGACCCAGTACTTC